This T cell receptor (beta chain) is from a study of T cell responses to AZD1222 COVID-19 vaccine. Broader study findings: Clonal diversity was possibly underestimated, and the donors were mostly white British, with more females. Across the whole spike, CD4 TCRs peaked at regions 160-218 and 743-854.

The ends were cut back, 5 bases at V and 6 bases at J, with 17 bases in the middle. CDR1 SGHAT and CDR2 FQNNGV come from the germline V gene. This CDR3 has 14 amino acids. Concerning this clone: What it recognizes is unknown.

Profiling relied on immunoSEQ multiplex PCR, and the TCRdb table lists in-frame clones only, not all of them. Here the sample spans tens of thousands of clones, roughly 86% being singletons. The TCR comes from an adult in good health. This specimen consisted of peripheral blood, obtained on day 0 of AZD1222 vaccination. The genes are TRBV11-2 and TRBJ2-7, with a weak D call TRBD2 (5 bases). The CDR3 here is CASSQKTSQLEQYF. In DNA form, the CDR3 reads TGTGCCAGCAGCCAAAAAACTAGTCAGCTCGAGCAGTACTTC.